The source of this T cell receptor (beta chain) is a study of blood T cells in healthy people across ages. The CDR3 is 11 residues long. Trimming took 7 bases from V and 6 from J, leaving 12 bases between them. Germline values: CDR1 SQVTM, CDR2 ANQGSEA. With a J-beta primer mix and a sample-barcoded 5' primer, a second PCR ran roughly 6 to 11 cycles. A single record per CDR3 protein comes from TCRdb applying MiXCR to the 5' RACE reads. Here the sample spans around 1.7 million distinct CDR3 sequences, approximately 28% being singletons. This clonotype was seen ten or more times. Samples had at least 6.5 million PBMCs isolated from them.

This rearrangement joins TRBV29-1 to TRBJ1-2, with D unclear. The TCR originated in a woman in her 30s in good health. The sample comprised blood. The CDR3: CSAGDINGYTF. CDR3 bases: TGCAGCGCCGGCGACATCAATGGCTACACCTTC. The whole variable domain, filled in from reference TRBV29-1 and TRBJ1-2, reads SAVISQKPSRDICQRGTSLTIQCQVDSQVTMMFWYRQQPGQSLTLIATANQGSEATYESGFVIDKFPISRPNLTFSTLTVSNMSPEDSSIYLCSAGDINGYTFGSGTRLTVV.